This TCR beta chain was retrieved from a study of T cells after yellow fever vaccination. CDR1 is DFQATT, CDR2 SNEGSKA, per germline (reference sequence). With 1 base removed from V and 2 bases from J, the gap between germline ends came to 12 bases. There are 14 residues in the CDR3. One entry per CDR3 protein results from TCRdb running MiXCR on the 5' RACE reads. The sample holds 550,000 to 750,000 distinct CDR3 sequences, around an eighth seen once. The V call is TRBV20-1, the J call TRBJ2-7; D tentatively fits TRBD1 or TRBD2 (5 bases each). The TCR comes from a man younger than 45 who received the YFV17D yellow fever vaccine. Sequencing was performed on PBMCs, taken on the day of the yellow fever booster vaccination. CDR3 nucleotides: TGCAGTGCTAGAGCCGGGGCACTAACCTACGAGCAGTACTTC. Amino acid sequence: CSARAGALTYEQYF.